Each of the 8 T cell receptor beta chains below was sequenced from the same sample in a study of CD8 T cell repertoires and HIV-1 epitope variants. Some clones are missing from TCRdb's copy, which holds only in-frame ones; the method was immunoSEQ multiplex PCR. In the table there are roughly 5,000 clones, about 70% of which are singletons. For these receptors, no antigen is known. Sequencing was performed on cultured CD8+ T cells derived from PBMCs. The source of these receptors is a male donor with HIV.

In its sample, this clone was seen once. The DNA of the CDR3 is TGTGCCAGCACCGACAGGGAGGTCGGCAATGAGCAGTTCTTC. This sequence encodes CASTDREVGNEQFF. This rearrangement joins TRBV6-5 to TRBJ2-1, with D possibly TRBD1 on 7 matching bases. Germline CDR1 reads MNHEY; CDR2 reads SVGAGI. Trimming stripped 7 bases from V and 6 bases from J, with 16 bases between. CDR3 length: 14 amino acids.

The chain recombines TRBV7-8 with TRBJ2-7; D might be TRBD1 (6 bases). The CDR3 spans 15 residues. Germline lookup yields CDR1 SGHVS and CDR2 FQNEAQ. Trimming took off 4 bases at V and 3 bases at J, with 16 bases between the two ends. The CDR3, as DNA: TGTGCCAGCAGCTCTCAGATGGGGGCATTCTACGAGCAGTACTTC. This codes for CASSSQMGAFYEQYF.

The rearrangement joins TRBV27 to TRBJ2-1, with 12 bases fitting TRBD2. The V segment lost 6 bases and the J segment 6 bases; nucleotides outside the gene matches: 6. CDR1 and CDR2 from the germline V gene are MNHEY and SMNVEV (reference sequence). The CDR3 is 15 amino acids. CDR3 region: CASSLTSGGSNEQFF. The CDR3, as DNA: TGTGCCAGCAGCCTAACTAGCGGGGGGAGCAATGAGCAGTTCTTC.

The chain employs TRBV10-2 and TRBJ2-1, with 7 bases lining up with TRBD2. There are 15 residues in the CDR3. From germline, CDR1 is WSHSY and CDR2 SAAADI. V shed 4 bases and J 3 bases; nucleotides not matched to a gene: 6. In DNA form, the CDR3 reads TGCGCCAGCAGTGTCCCTAGCGGCCTCTACAATGAGCAGTTCTTC. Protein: CASSVPSGLYNEQFF.

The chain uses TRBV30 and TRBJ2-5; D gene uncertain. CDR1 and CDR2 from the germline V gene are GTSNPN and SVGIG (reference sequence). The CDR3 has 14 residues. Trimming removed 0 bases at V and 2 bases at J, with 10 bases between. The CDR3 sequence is CAWSVVELQETQYF. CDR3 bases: TGTGCCTGGAGTGTAGTCGAATTACAAGAGACCCAGTACTTC.

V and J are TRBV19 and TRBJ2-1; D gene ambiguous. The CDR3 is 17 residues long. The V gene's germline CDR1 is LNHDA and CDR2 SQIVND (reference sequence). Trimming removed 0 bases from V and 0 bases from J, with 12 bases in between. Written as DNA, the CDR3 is TGTGCCAGTAGTATAGATCTATGGTCTAGCTCCTACAATGAGCAGTTCTTC. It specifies CASSIDLWSSSYNEQFF.

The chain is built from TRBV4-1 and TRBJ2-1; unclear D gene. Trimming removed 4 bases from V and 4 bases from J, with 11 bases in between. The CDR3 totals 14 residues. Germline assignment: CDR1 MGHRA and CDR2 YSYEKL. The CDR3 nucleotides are TGCGCCAGCAGCCGTATAGGCGATTACAATGAGCAGTTCTTC. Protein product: CASSRIGDYNEQFF.

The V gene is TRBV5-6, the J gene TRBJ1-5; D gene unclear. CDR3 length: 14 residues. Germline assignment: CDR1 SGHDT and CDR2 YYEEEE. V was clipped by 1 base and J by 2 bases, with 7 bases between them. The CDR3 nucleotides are TGTGCCAGCAGCTTGCGGGGTGGCAATCAGCCCCAGCATTTT. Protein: CASSLRGGNQPQHF.